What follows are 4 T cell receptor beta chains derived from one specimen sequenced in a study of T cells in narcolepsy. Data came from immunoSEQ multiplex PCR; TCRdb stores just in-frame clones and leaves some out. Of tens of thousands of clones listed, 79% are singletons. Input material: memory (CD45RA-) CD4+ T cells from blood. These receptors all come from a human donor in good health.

CDR3 sequence: CAANERSGSNQPQHF. In DNA, the CDR3 is TGTGCCGCCAACGAAAGATCGGGGTCGAATCAGCCCCAGCATTTT. V is TRBV6-1 and J is TRBJ1-5; D is uncertain. Trimming removed 11 bases from V and 4 bases from J, with 21 bases in between. Germline V gives CDR1 MNHNS, CDR2 SASEGT. This CDR3 has 15 amino acids.

CDR3 nucleotide sequence: TGTGCCAGCTCACCACGACCAGGGGAGAACACTGAAGCTTTCTTT. It is translated as CASSPRPGENTEAFF. This sequence joins TRBV18 and TRBJ1-1, with D tentatively TRBD1 (6 bases). The V and J ends lost 1 base and 1 base respectively, with 10 bases between them. This CDR3 is 15 amino acids long. CDR1 is KGHSH and CDR2 is LQKENI in the germline V gene.

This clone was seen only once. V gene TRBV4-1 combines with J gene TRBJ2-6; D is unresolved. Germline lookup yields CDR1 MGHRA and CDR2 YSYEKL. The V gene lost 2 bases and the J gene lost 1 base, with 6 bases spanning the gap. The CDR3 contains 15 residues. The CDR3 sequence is CASSQQVSGANVLTF. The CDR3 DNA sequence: TGCGCCAGCAGCCAACAGGTATCTGGGGCCAACGTCCTGACTTTC.

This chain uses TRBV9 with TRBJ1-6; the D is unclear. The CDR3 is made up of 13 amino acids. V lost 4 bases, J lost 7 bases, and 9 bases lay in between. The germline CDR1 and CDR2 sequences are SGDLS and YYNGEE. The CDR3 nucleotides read TGTGCCAGCAGCCCCCGGACCAATTCACCCCTCCACTTT. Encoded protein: CASSPRTNSPLHF.